Presented here are 20 T cell receptor beta chains from one specimen sequenced in a study of human T cells and chemical hapten exposure (dated by TCRdb to 2020 to 2022). This specimen's time point label, per the study, means: patch test 2, 6 weeks after DPC sensitization. This specimen's treatment or condition label, per the study, means: therapeutic diphenylcyclopropenone sensitization with weekly scalp DPC. Library prep was done by RACE. The reads were generated on a NextSeq 500. The public reads were run again by TCRdb, first through fastp at Q25 and then through MiXCR, and only productive beta chains were kept. Rows are unified per CDR3 protein, each entry keeping the most common DNA and genes. Recorded for this sample are 90,000 to 110,000 distinct CDR3 sequences; 9.2% of them occurred a single time. 3% to 4% of the sample lies in the top ten. This specimen consisted of whole blood, obtained in connection with sensitization to the hapten diphenylcyclopropenone (DPC). Every receptor here comes from a woman between 35 and 50 years old with alopecia areata. Some clones in this sample may be carry-over from other donors' samples.

This chain uses TRBV5-1 with TRBJ1-5; D not certain. CDR3 length: 13 residues. The V end was cut by 0 bases, the J end by 6 bases, with 7 bases between. Germline values: CDR1 SGHRS, CDR2 YFSETQ. In DNA, the CDR3 is TGCGCCAGCAGCTTGGGAGAGCGTCAGCCCCAGCATTTT. Amino acids: CASSLGERQPQHF.

This clonotype came up many times. The chain couples TRBV4-3 to TRBJ1-5; 7 bases line up with TRBD1. Germline loops: CDR1 LGHNA, CDR2 YSLEER. With 0 bases clipped from V and 3 bases from J, the junction kept 8 bases outside the gene matches. This CDR3 comprises 17 residues. The CDR3 sequence: CASSQDLDRDINQPQHF. The CDR3 DNA follows: TGCGCCAGCAGCCAAGACCTAGACAGGGACATCAATCAGCCCCAGCATTTT.

This clonotype showed up many times. The chain employs TRBV12-3 or TRBV12-4 and TRBJ2-7; TRBD1 matches at 7 bases. The CDR3 contains 12 residues. Losses at the gene ends were 6 bases for V and 5 bases for J; bases not matched to a gene: 4. The chain's CDR3 is CASSPGTDEQYF. The CDR3 DNA sequence: TGTGCCAGCAGCCCCGGGACAGACGAGCAGTACTTC.

The CDR3 DNA reads as TGTGCCAGAAGCTTGGAGTCAGGAGATCAGAACACCGGGGAGCTGTTTTTT. Encoded protein: CARSLESGDQNTGELFF. V is TRBV5-3 and J is TRBJ2-2; D gene unclear. TRBV5-3 belongs to the ORF category, with a function that is uncertain. The CDR3 runs 17 residues. V lost 0 bases and J lost 1, with 13 bases in between.

This clonotype appeared many times. The J gene is TRBJ2-1, the V gene TRBV4-2; D not resolved. The CDR3 is made up of 16 amino acids. The V end lost 4 bases, the J end lost 4 bases, and 17 bases lay between the germline ends. The germline gives CDR1 LGHNA, CDR2 YNFKEQ. The CDR3 nucleotides are TGTGCCAGCAGCCCACGCGAGCCCGAGCTATACAATGAGCAGTTCTTC. Translating gives CASSPREPELYNEQFF.

This clonotype was seen at least ten times. The chain carries TRBV28 and TRBJ1-6, with TRBD1 as a possible D gene (5 bases). This CDR3 is built from 15 residues. V was shortened by 4 bases and J by 8 bases, with 15 bases between the two germline ends. Germline lookup yields CDR1 MDHEN and CDR2 SYDVKM. The CDR3 spells CASSWRGRVDSPLHF. The CDR3 DNA sequence: TGTGCCAGCAGTTGGAGGGGCAGGGTGGATTCACCCCTCCACTTT.

The chain couples TRBV6-2 or TRBV6-3 to TRBJ2-7, with TRBD1 matching over 7 bases. The CDR3 covers 14 residues. Per germline, CDR1 MNHEY and CDR2 SVGEGT. The V gene end was trimmed by 5 bases and the J gene end by 0 bases; junction bases not matched to a gene: 4. CDR3 sequence (DNA): TGTGCCAGCAGTGGGACAGTTCCCTCCTACGAGCAGTACTTC. Protein: CASSGTVPSYEQYF.

This clonotype was observed at least ten times. This chain links TRBV6-6 with TRBJ2-2; D possibly corresponds to TRBD2 (5 bases). Trimming stripped 6 bases from V and 6 bases from J, with 8 bases between. The CDR3 totals 12 residues. The germline V gene has CDR1 MNHNY and CDR2 SVGAGI (reference sequence). The CDR3 nucleotides are TGTGCCAGCAGCCCCGGGGCCGGGGAGCTGTTTTTT. It yields the protein CASSPGAGELFF.

At least ten counts were recorded for this clonotype. The chain combines TRBV18 with TRBJ1-2; D gene ambiguous. The CDR3 consists of 15 residues. CDR1 KGHSH and CDR2 LQKENI come from the germline V gene. Between the trimmed V and J ends, which lost 0 bases and 7 bases, there was a span of 15 bases. CDR3 coding DNA: TGTGCCAGCTCACCACCGGACGGGCGGAACGTTGGCTACACCTTC. Its protein product is CASSPPDGRNVGYTF.

Ten or more counts support this clonotype. This chain links TRBV6-4 with TRBJ1-5, with TRBD1 identical over 11 bases. The CDR3 runs to 16 residues. After removal of 1 base from V and 5 bases from J, the junction contained 4 bases not matched to a gene. Germline values: CDR1 MRHNA, CDR2 SNTAGT. CDR3 nucleotides: TGTGCCAGCAGTGACTTAGGACAGGGGGCTCATCAGCCCCAGCATTTT. As protein: CASSDLGQGAHQPQHF.

This clonotype has only a few counts. The V call is TRBV24-1, the J call TRBJ2-5; 7 nucleotides align to TRBD1. In germline, CDR1 is KGHDR, CDR2 SFDVKD. This CDR3 spans 16 amino acids. Trimming cost V 4 bases and J 5 bases; bases outside gene matches: 12. CDR3 DNA sequence: TGTGCCACCAGTGAACATACAGGGACAGACTACGAGACCCAGTACTTC. Translated: CATSEHTGTDYETQYF.

This clonotype was observed a few times. The CDR3 nucleotides read TGTGCCAGCAGTTTTCGGGGCGGTGAGCAGTTCTTC. Its translation: CASSFRGGEQFF. The chain joins TRBV27 to TRBJ2-1, with D perhaps TRBD1 or TRBD2 (5 bases each). The V end lost 3 bases, the J end lost 9 bases, and 9 bases lay between the germline ends. The CDR3 totals 12 residues. Germline CDR1 and CDR2: MNHEY and SMNVEV (reference sequence).

This clonotype was observed at least ten times. The chain is built from TRBV27 and TRBJ2-7; a possible D gene is TRBD1 (6 bases). V was cut by 4 bases and J by 6 bases, with 16 bases left in between. The CDR3 loop spans 14 amino acids. Per the germline V gene, CDR1 is MNHEY and CDR2 is SMNVEV (reference sequence). The CDR3 is CASSSVGAVGEQYF. CDR3 nucleotide sequence: TGTGCCAGCAGTTCGGTGGGGGCGGTAGGCGAGCAGTACTTC.

This clonotype turned up a few times. The rearrangement links TRBV6-2 or TRBV6-3 to TRBJ2-7, with D perhaps being TRBD1 or TRBD2 (6 bases each). CDR3 length: 15 residues. V dropped 4 bases and J dropped 5 bases, with 18 bases sitting between them. Germline V gene data show CDR1 as MNHEY and CDR2 as SVGEGT. CDR3 sequence reads: CASSSRGRGAHEQYF. The DNA for the CDR3 is TGTGCCAGCAGTTCAAGAGGAAGGGGGGCCCACGAGCAGTACTTC.

There are many counts of this clonotype. V and J are TRBV6-5 and TRBJ1-5; no definite D call. CDR1 and CDR2 from the germline V gene are MNHEY and SVGAGI. Trimming took 0 bases from V and 2 from J, leaving 8 bases between them. The CDR3 runs to 15 residues. CDR3 loop: CASSYSRAGNQPQHF. Here the CDR3 DNA reads TGTGCCAGCAGTTACTCTAGGGCAGGCAATCAGCCCCAGCATTTT.

In its sample, this clonotype was seen a few times. The genes are TRBV6-1 and TRBJ1-5; the D gene is possibly TRBD1 (6 bases). This CDR3 region has 15 residues. Trimming took 3 bases from V and 2 from J, leaving 11 bases between them. CDR1 is MNHNS, CDR2 SASEGT, per germline. CDR3 in amino acids: CASSDGQFGNQPQHF. CDR3 nucleotide sequence: TGTGCCAGCAGTGATGGACAGTTCGGCAATCAGCCCCAGCATTTT.

The CDR3 DNA reads as TGCAGTGGTCCAGCGGGCACAGATACGCAGTATTTT. This codes for CSGPAGTDTQYF. The chain employs TRBV20-1 and TRBJ2-3, with a weak D call TRBD2 (5 bases). This CDR3 contains 12 residues. Germline assignment: CDR1 DFQATT and CDR2 SNEGSKA (reference sequence). Trimming took off 7 bases at V and 1 base at J, with 9 bases between the two ends.

In its sample, this clonotype was seen many times. The V call is TRBV20-1, the J call TRBJ2-5; 10 nucleotides match TRBD2. This CDR3 has 16 amino acids. With 6 bases clipped from V and 0 bases from J, the junction kept 10 bases outside the gene matches. The V gene's germline CDR1 is DFQATT and CDR2 SNEGSKA (reference sequence). CDR3 protein: CSASTSSGGYQETQYF. CDR3 nucleotide sequence: TGCAGTGCCTCCACCTCTAGCGGGGGTTACCAAGAGACCCAGTACTTC.

This sequence joins TRBV5-1 and TRBJ2-3; D uncertain. Germline loops: CDR1 SGHRS, CDR2 YFSETQ. The CDR3 totals 13 residues. Trimming shortened V by 6 bases and J by 6 bases, and 14 bases separated the two germline ends. For the CDR3, the DNA is TGCGCCAGCAAAGAAGGCAGTGGGGATACGCAGTATTTT. It yields the protein CASKEGSGDTQYF.

This clonotype occurred many times. This chain links TRBV14 with TRBJ2-2; a possible D gene is TRBD1 (5 bases). CDR1 is SGHDN, CDR2 FVKESK, per germline. V dropped 4 bases and J dropped 5 bases, with 8 bases sitting between them. The CDR3 spans 13 residues. DNA for the CDR3: TGTGCCAGCAGCCCCAGGGTTACCGGGGAGCTGTTTTTT. It is translated as CASSPRVTGELFF.